One and the same sample provided the 15 T cell receptor beta chains below, sequenced in a study of shared clonotypes between healthy human individuals. Some clones are missing from TCRdb's copy, which holds only in-frame ones; the method was immunoSEQ multiplex PCR. The table has some 550,000 clones, more than 95% seen once; the top ten hold 0.057%. Sequencing was carried out using naive CD4+ T cells sorted from blood. The subset here: CD45RA+ positively selected. The receptors originated from a woman in her 30s in good health.

The gene calls are TRBV5-1 and TRBJ2-1; D is possibly TRBD2 (5 bases). The CDR3 contains 16 residues. Germline CDR1 reads SGHRS; CDR2 reads YFSETQ. Between the trimmed V and J ends, which lost 0 bases and 0 bases, there was a span of 10 bases. The CDR3 sequence is CASSLDVGVSYNEQFF. CDR3 in DNA: TGCGCCAGCAGCTTGGATGTGGGAGTCTCCTACAATGAGCAGTTCTTC.

The rearrangement links TRBV5-6 to TRBJ2-7, with 8 nucleotides matching TRBD1. The V gene's germline CDR1 is SGHDT and CDR2 YYEEEE. This CDR3 is built from 15 residues. Losses at the gene ends were 0 bases for V and 3 bases for J; bases not matched to a gene: 5. CDR3 sequence (DNA): TGTGCCAGCAGCTTGGACAGGGGGGTAGGCTACGAGCAGTACTTC. As protein: CASSLDRGVGYEQYF. Variable domain in full (rest from reference TRBV5-6 and TRBJ2-7): DAGVTQSPTHLIKTRGQQVTLRCSPKSGHDTVSWYQQALGQGPQFIFQYYEEEERQRGNFPDRFSGHQFPNYSSELNVNALLLGDSALYLCASSLDRGVGYEQYFGPGTRLTVT.

The chain links TRBV11-3 to TRBJ2-7, with D maybe TRBD2 (6 bases). Germline V gene data show CDR1 as SGHNT and CDR2 as YENEEA. The CDR3 spans 15 residues. The V and J ends lost 10 bases and 0 bases respectively, with 19 bases between them. Written as DNA, the CDR3 is TGTGCCACCAAACTGCGGGACGGGCTCTCCTACGAGCAGTACTTC. The encoded protein is CATKLRDGLSYEQYF.

The CDR3 loop reads CASSLGLSNEKLFF. CDR3 in DNA: TGCGCCAGCAGCTTAGGTCTCAGTAATGAAAAACTGTTTTTT. The chain couples TRBV5-1 to TRBJ1-4; D call uncertain. The CDR3 sequence is 14 residues long. Germline V gene lookup returns CDR1 SGHRS and CDR2 YFSETQ. Deletions cut 2 bases from V and 4 bases from J, with 9 bases between.

On this clone: The sample has other DNA sequences that encode this CDR3 too. In nucleotides, the CDR3 is TGTGCCAGTAGTATCGGCCTAGCGGGAGGTAGCTCCTACAATGAGCAGTTCTTC. Its protein is CASSIGLAGGSSYNEQFF. The J gene is TRBJ2-1, the V gene TRBV19; 11 bases fit TRBD2. V was clipped by 3 bases and J by 0 bases; unmatched bases: 7. CDR1 LNHDA and CDR2 SQIVND come from the germline V gene (reference sequence). The CDR3 is 18 amino acids.

The chain is built from TRBV5-1 and TRBJ2-3; the D is unclear. CDR3 length equals 17 residues. Germline assignment: CDR1 SGHRS and CDR2 YFSETQ. V lost 0 bases to trimming and J lost 5 bases, with 19 bases between them. CDR3 nucleotides: TGCGCCAGCAGCTTGGGCAGTACCCCTCACGGTCTAGATACGCAGTATTTT. Protein: CASSLGSTPHGLDTQYF.

V is TRBV2 and J is TRBJ2-7, with 12 positions matching TRBD2. The germline gives CDR1 SNHLY, CDR2 FYNNEI. CDR3 size: 14 residues. Trimming took 7 bases from V and 4 from J; bases not matched to a gene: 5. The CDR3 sequence is CASILTSGSYEQYF. CDR3 in DNA: TGTGCCAGCATTCTGACTAGCGGGAGTTACGAGCAGTACTTC. Full variable domain (remainder filled in from reference TRBV2 and TRBJ2-7): EPEVTQTPSHQVTQMGQEVILRCVPISNHLYFYWYRQILGQKVEFLVSFYNNEISEKSEIFDDQFSVERPDGSNFTLKIRSTKLEDSAMYFCASILTSGSYEQYFGPGTRLTVT.

The chain joins TRBV18 to TRBJ2-7; perhaps TRBD2 as D (5 bases). V dropped 3 bases and J dropped 3 bases, with 9 bases sitting between them. Germline lookup yields CDR1 KGHSH and CDR2 LQKENI. CDR3 size: 13 residues. The CDR3 DNA follows: TGTGCCAGCTCACCTCCCGGGGTCTACGAGCAGTACTTC. Translation: CASSPPGVYEQYF.

The chain employs TRBV30 and TRBJ2-1, with 7 bases identical to TRBD2. There are 14 residues in the CDR3. Germline CDR1 reads GTSNPN; CDR2 reads SVGIG (reference sequence). The V gene end was trimmed by 5 bases and the J gene end by 6 bases; junction bases not matched to a gene: 10. The CDR3 reads CAWGSGITSNEQFF. CDR3 sequence (DNA): TGTGCCTGGGGGAGCGGGATTACATCCAATGAGCAGTTCTTC. Full variable domain (outside the CDR3, taken from reference TRBV30 and TRBJ2-1): SQTIHQWPATLVQPVGSPLSLECTVEGTSNPNLYWYRQAAGRGLQLLFYSVGIGQISSEVPQNLSASRPQDRQFILSSKKLLLSDSGFYLCAWGSGITSNEQFFGPGTRLTVL.

This clone was observed a single time. The genes are TRBV11-3 and TRBJ2-3; D remains unclear. The CDR3 is 14 residues long. CDR1 SGHNT and CDR2 YENEEA come from the germline V gene. Trimming took off 3 bases at V and 1 base at J, with 8 bases between the two ends. CDR3 sequence reads: CASSFDAGTDTQYF. For the CDR3, the DNA is TGTGCCAGCAGCTTTGATGCGGGCACAGATACGCAGTATTTT.

Only a few counts were recorded for this clone. The CDR3 DNA sequence: TGTGCCTGGGGAAGACAGGGTAGCAATCAGCCCCAGCATTTT. This encodes CAWGRQGSNQPQHF. The V gene is TRBV30, the J gene TRBJ1-5; 7 positions agree with TRBD1. Germline V CDR1 and CDR2: GTSNPN, SVGIG (reference sequence). This CDR3 has 14 residues. The V and J ends lost 5 bases and 0 bases, in that order; junction bases with no gene match: 4.

The chain couples TRBV6-1 to TRBJ2-3; a weak D match, TRBD1 (5 bases). Looked up from germline, CDR1 is MNHNS and CDR2 is SASEGT. The V end lost 5 bases, the J end lost 3 bases, and 9 bases lay between the germline ends. CDR3 length equals 13 residues. In DNA, the CDR3 is TGTGCCAGCAGTATACAGGAGACAGATACGCAGTATTTT. Translated: CASSIQETDTQYF.

This clone was found once. This chain joins TRBV14 and TRBJ2-5; 10 positions match TRBD2. CDR1 and CDR2 from the germline V gene are SGHDN and FVKESK. Trimming cost V 5 bases and J 5 bases; bases outside gene matches: 8. There are 15 residues in the CDR3. The chain's CDR3 is CASSASSGRAETQYF. DNA for the CDR3: TGTGCCAGCAGCGCAAGCAGCGGGAGGGCTGAGACCCAGTACTTC.

Concerning this clone itself: Other DNA sequences within the sample encode an identical CDR3. V usage is TRBV28 and J usage is TRBJ1-2; 8 positions match TRBD1. V lost 4 bases to trimming and J lost 4 bases; unmatched junction nucleotides: 2. The CDR3 consists of 13 residues. The germline V gene encodes CDR1 MDHEN and CDR2 SYDVKM. The CDR3 is CASSSDRGYGYTF. In nucleotides, the CDR3 is TGTGCCAGCAGTTCCGACAGGGGCTATGGCTACACCTTC.

This chain links TRBV11-2 with TRBJ2-3; D gene unclear. The V end lost 3 bases, the J end lost 2 bases, and 18 bases lay between the germline ends. This CDR3 is built from 17 residues. Germline CDR1 is SGHAT and CDR2 is FQNNGV. Written as DNA, the CDR3 is TGTGCCAGCAGCTTCCTAGGCAGCCGAAGTTACACAGATACGCAGTATTTT. Translated, it gives CASSFLGSRSYTDTQYF.